These 19 T cell receptor beta chains share one sample of origin, sequenced in a study of HIV-infected patients and healthy controls. TCRdb passed the 5' RACE reads through MiXCR, listing each CDR3 protein once. This table holds 15,000 to 20,000 distinct CDR3 sequences, about a sixth found once. The sequencing input was CD8+ T cells from blood. Every receptor here comes from a human donor in good health.

This clonotype is medium-sized. The chain joins TRBV9 to TRBJ1-1; TRBD1 aligns across 7 bases. CDR1 and CDR2 from the germline V gene are SGDLS and YYNGEE. This CDR3 spans 13 amino acids. The trim removed 2 bases at V and 3 bases at J, leaving 1 base unmatched. CDR3 sequence (DNA): TGTGCCAGCAGCGTTGGACAGGACACTGAAGCTTTCTTT. It specifies CASSVGQDTEAFF. The full variable domain, its missing parts supplied by reference TRBV9 and TRBJ1-1, is DSGVTQTPKHLITATGQRVTLRCSPRSGDLSVYWYQQSLDQGLQFLIQYYNGEERAKGNILERFSAQQFPDLHSELNLSSLELGDSALYFCASSVGQDTEAFFGQGTRLTVV.

This clonotype was detected only once. This chain joins TRBV20-1 and TRBJ2-1; possibly TRBD1 for D (5 bases). From germline, CDR1 is DFQATT and CDR2 SNEGSKA (reference sequence). This CDR3 is 14 amino acids long. The V end lost 6 bases, the J end lost 0 bases, and 12 bases lay between the germline ends. CDR3 region: CSALGQSSYNEQFF. The CDR3 nucleotides read TGCAGTGCCCTCGGACAAAGCTCCTACAATGAGCAGTTCTTC.

CDR3: CAGQGTPGGLRYNEQFF. CDR3 DNA sequence: TGTGCCGGGCAGGGCACACCGGGGGGACTTCGCTACAATGAGCAGTTCTTC. This chain uses TRBV7-9 with TRBJ2-1; 7 bases are a match to TRBD2. This CDR3 has 17 amino acids. Germline trimming cut 11 bases from V and 3 bases from J; bases unmatched to any gene: 19. Germline values: CDR1 SEHNR, CDR2 FQNEAQ (reference sequence).

This clonotype showed up just a few times. J is TRBJ1-1 and V is TRBV5-6; unclear D gene. Per the germline V gene, CDR1 is SGHDT and CDR2 is YYEEEE. The CDR3 is 13 amino acids. With 2 bases removed from V and 0 bases from J, the gap between germline ends came to 5 bases. CDR3 sequence reads: CASSFPVNTEAFF. The CDR3 coding sequence is TGTGCCAGCAGCTTTCCGGTGAACACTGAAGCTTTCTTT.

The chain recombines TRBV7-9 with TRBJ1-1; TRBD1 agrees at 7 bases. The V and J ends lost 7 bases and 3 bases, in that order; junction bases with no gene match: 26. The CDR3 runs to 20 residues. CDR1 and CDR2 (germline): SEHNR, FQNEAQ (reference sequence). The CDR3 sequence is CASNPVGGGSHYPGDTEAFF. CDR3 nucleotides: TGTGCCAGCAACCCTGTAGGAGGGGGCTCCCACTACCCCGGGGACACTGAAGCTTTCTTT.

This clonotype was recorded at least ten times. This chain links TRBV29-1 with TRBJ2-1; possibly TRBD2 for D (5 bases). The V and J ends lost 7 bases and 9 bases respectively, with 7 bases between them. The germline V gene encodes CDR1 SQVTM and CDR2 ANQGSEA. The CDR3 loop spans 9 amino acids. The CDR3 loop reads CSAGGEQFF. In nucleotides, the CDR3 is TGCAGCGCAGGAGGTGAGCAGTTCTTC.

With respect to this clonotype: The junction differs from germline at one of its ends, possibly a read error. The chain carries TRBV7-7 and TRBJ2-5; D could derive from TRBD1 or TRBD2 (5 bases each). The CDR3 covers 16 residues. CDR1 is SSHAT and CDR2 is FNYEAQ in the germline V gene (reference sequence). CDR3 DNA sequence: TGTGCTAGCAGCCTCGGACCCTGGGACGGCCAAGAGACCCAGTACTTC. Residues: CASSLGPWDGQETQYF.

The chain links TRBV12-3 or TRBV12-4 to TRBJ2-7; possibly TRBD2 for D (5 bases). The V end lost 3 bases, the J end lost 0 bases, and 9 bases lay between the germline ends. The CDR3 is 14 amino acids. The CDR3 sequence is CASSLAGASYEQYF. The CDR3 nucleotides read TGTGCCAGCAGTTTGGCGGGCGCCTCCTACGAGCAGTACTTC.

The chain uses TRBV7-2 and TRBJ1-2, with D uncertain. The germline V gene encodes CDR1 SGHTA and CDR2 FQGNSA. V was trimmed by 2 bases and J by 4 bases, leaving 14 bases between them. This CDR3 spans 15 amino acids. CDR3 bases: TGTGCCAGCAGCTTACTCCCGAAAGACCGCTATGGCTACACCTTC. This encodes CASSLLPKDRYGYTF.

This clonotype was recorded at least ten times. The J gene is TRBJ2-5, the V gene TRBV12-3 or TRBV12-4; D is uncertain. The ends were cut back, 2 bases at V and 2 bases at J, with 6 bases in the middle. The CDR3 is 13 amino acids. CDR3 amino acids: CASSLTAQETQYF. For the CDR3, the DNA is TGTGCCAGCAGTTTAACCGCACAAGAGACCCAGTACTTC.

This clonotype was seen repeatedly, ten times or more. This chain joins TRBV29-1 and TRBJ2-1; D is unresolved. The CDR3 contains 15 residues. The ends were cut back, 0 bases at V and 8 bases at J, with 17 bases in the middle. Germline-derived CDR1 and CDR2 are SQVTM and ANQGSEA. CDR3 nucleotides: TGCAGCGTTGAAGAAGGAAGCGCTTCTACGTATGAGCAGTTCTTC. Amino acid sequence: CSVEEGSASTYEQFF.

This clonotype turned up a few times. V is TRBV3-1 and J is TRBJ2-7; unclear D gene. The ends were cut back, 1 base at V and 6 bases at J, with 10 bases in the middle. The CDR3 runs to 13 residues. Germline V CDR1 and CDR2: LGHDT, YNNKEL (reference sequence). The CDR3: CASSQGEGIEQYF. In nucleotides, the CDR3 is TGTGCCAGCAGCCAAGGAGAAGGGATCGAGCAGTACTTC.

This clonotype was counted many times. The gene calls are TRBV9 and TRBJ2-3; unclear D gene. Germline CDR1 SGDLS, CDR2 YYNGEE. The CDR3 sequence is 13 residues long. Trimming removed 2 bases from V and 3 bases from J, with 7 bases in between. CDR3 DNA sequence: TGTGCCAGCAGCGTGAGTTTGACAGATACGCAGTATTTT. It yields the protein CASSVSLTDTQYF.

In this sample, this clonotype turned up many times. CDR3 sequence (DNA): TGTGCCAGCAGTCTTAGTCCAGGGTACGAGTACTTC. Its translation: CASSLSPGYEYF. The rearrangement uses TRBV28 and TRBJ2-7, with a possible D match to TRBD1 (5 bases). In germline, CDR1 is MDHEN, CDR2 SYDVKM. The CDR3 contains 12 residues. Trimming removed 5 bases at V and 11 bases at J, with 16 bases between.

At least ten counts were recorded for this clonotype. This chain links TRBV7-6 with TRBJ2-5; maybe TRBD1 (6 bases). Germline V gene data show CDR1 as SGHVS and CDR2 as FNYEAQ. This CDR3 contains 14 residues. Trimming shortened V by 4 bases and J by 2 bases, and 11 bases separated the two germline ends. The CDR3, as DNA: TGTGCCAGCAGCTCGACAGGTCTTCAAGAGACCCAGTACTTC. It specifies CASSSTGLQETQYF.

This clonotype came up many times. This chain links TRBV29-1 with TRBJ2-7, with D perhaps matching TRBD1 (6 bases). This CDR3 has 12 residues. Germline V CDR1 and CDR2: SQVTM, ANQGSEA. The V end was cut by 4 bases, the J end by 0 bases, with 7 bases between. CDR3 residues: CSVGQDSYEQYF. CDR3 nucleotide sequence: TGCAGCGTTGGACAGGACTCCTACGAGCAGTACTTC.

This clonotype has ten or more counts. The genes are TRBV6-2 or TRBV6-3 and TRBJ2-3; 7 bases are a match to TRBD1. CDR3 length: 17 residues. After removal of 2 bases from V and 2 bases from J, the junction contained 10 bases not matched to a gene. Germline CDR1 MNHEY, CDR2 SVGEGT. CDR3 nucleotide sequence: TGTGCCAGCAGTTACCCTAGGGGTACAGGGGTCACAGATACGCAGTATTTT. Protein product: CASSYPRGTGVTDTQYF.

The table lists this clonotype with many counts. The V and J genes are TRBV10-2 and TRBJ2-1, with 7 bases identical to TRBD1. Trimming took 8 bases from V and 5 from J; bases not matched to a gene: 12. Germline V gene data show CDR1 as WSHSY and CDR2 as SAAADI. CDR3 length equals 15 residues. The CDR3 DNA reads as TGCGCCAGCGGCGGAGACAGGGCGGGTGACAATGAGCAGTTCTTC. Translating it yields CASGGDRAGDNEQFF.

The gene calls are TRBV7-9 and TRBJ2-7; TRBD2 might be the D (6 bases). V lost 5 bases and J 6 bases, leaving 14 bases between the germline ends. Germline V CDR1 and CDR2: SEHNR, FQNEAQ (reference sequence). This CDR3 has 13 residues. DNA of the CDR3: TGTGCCAGCAGCCAGGAGGGCCGGGGCGAGCAGTACTTC. Its protein product is CASSQEGRGEQYF.